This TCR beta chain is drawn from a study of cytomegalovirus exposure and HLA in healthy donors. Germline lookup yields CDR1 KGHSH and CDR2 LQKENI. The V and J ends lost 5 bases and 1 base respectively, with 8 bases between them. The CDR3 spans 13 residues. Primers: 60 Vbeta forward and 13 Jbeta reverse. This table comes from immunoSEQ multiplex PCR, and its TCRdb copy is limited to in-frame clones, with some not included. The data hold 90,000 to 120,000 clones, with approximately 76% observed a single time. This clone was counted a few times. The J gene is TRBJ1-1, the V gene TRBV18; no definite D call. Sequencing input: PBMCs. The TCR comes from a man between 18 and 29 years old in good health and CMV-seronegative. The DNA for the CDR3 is TGTGCCAGCTCATCCACTACGAACACTGAAGCTTTCTTT. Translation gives CASSSTTNTEAFF.